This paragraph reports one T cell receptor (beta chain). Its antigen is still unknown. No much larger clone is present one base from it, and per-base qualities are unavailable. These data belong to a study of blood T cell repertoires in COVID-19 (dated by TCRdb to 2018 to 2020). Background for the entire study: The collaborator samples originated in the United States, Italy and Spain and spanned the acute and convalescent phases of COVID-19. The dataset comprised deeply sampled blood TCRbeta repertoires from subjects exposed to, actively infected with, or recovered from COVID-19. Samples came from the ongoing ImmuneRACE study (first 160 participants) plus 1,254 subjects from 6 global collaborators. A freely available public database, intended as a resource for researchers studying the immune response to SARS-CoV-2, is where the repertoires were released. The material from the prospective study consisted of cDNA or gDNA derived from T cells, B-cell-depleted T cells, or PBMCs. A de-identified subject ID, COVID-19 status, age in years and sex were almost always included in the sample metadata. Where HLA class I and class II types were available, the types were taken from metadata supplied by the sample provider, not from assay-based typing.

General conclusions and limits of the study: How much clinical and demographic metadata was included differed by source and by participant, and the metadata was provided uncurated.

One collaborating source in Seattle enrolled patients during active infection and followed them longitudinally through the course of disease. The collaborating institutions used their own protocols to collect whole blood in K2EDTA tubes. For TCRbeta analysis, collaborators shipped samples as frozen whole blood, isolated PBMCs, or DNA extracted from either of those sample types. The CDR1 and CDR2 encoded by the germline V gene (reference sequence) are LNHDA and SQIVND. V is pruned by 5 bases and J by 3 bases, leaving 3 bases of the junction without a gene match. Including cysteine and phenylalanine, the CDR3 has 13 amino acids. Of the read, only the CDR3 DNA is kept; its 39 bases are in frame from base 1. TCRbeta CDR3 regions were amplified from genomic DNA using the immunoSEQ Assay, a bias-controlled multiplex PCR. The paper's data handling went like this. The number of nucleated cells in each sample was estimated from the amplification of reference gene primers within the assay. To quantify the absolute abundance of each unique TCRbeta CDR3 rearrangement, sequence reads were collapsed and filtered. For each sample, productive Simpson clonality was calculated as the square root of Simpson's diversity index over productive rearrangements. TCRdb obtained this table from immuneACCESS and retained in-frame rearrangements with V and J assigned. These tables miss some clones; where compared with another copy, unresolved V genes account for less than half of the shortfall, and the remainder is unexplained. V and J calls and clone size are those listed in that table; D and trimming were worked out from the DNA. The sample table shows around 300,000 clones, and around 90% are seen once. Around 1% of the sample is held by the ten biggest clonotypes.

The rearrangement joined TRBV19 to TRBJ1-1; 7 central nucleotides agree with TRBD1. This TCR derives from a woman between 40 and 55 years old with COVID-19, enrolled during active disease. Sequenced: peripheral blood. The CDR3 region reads CASSVQGYTEAFF. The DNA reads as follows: TGTGCCAGTAGTGTACAGGGGTACACTGAAGCTTTCTTT.